Below, one T cell receptor (beta chain) is given with its context. Amplified TCR beta CDR3 regions came from RNA transcripts. Primed by the HTBI set, a first-round RT-PCR was run on the TCR CDR3. MiXCR was run by TCRdb on the multiplex PCR reads, yielding one entry per CDR3 protein. The sample records 650,000 to 750,000 distinct CDR3 sequences, approximately 15% being singletons. The sample comes from a study of T cells in Graves' hyperthyroidism and ophthalmopathy. The CDR3 is 13 residues long. V dropped 5 bases and J dropped 5; count of bases not matched to a gene: 6. From germline, CDR1 is SQVTM and CDR2 ANQGSEA.

Input material: blood. The J gene is TRBJ2-4, the V gene TRBV29-1; 7 positions match TRBD1. The TCR originated in a woman aged 18-35 years with Graves' hyperthyroidism. CDR3 DNA sequence: TGCAGCGTTTTGACAGGGTTGCAAAACATTCAGTACTTC. Amino acids: CSVLTGLQNIQYF. Together with reference TRBV29-1 and TRBJ2-4, the CDR3 gives the full variable domain: SAVISQKPSRDICQRGTSLTIQCQVDSQVTMMFWYRQQPGQSLTLIATANQGSEATYESGFVIDKFPISRPNLTFSTLTVSNMSPEDSSIYLCSVLTGLQNIQYFGAGTRLSVL.